Presented here are 13 T cell receptor beta chains from one specimen sequenced in a study of Graves' ophthalmopathy and Graves' hyperthyroidism (dated by TCRdb to about 2018). Sequencer: Illumina HiSeq 2000. For repertoire sequencing, TCR beta CDR3 regions were amplified from RNA transcripts. The first round of RT-PCR was done with HTBI primers and the Qiagen OneStep RT-PCR kit, and was followed by a second round of multiplex PCR, then size selection and purification. TCRdb reprocessing: public reads trimmed at Q25 with fastp, clones called with MiXCR, in-frame beta chains kept. Each CDR3 protein appears once, grouped with its most common genes and DNA. Here the sample has about 400,000 distinct CDR3 sequences; approximately 20% occur a single time. The ten most abundant clones make up about 1.6% of the sample. The sequenced sample was peripheral blood. The receptor source for this set is a woman under 30 with Graves' ophthalmopathy. Donor details come from another sample of the same person, matched by shared clones.

Ten or more counts support this clonotype. The J gene is TRBJ1-6, the V gene TRBV11-2, with a possible D match to TRBD1 (6 bases). CDR1 and CDR2 (germline): SGHAT, FQNNGV. This CDR3 spans 14 amino acids. Trimming shortened V by 5 bases and J by 8 bases, and 13 bases separated the two germline ends. CDR3 DNA: TGTGCCAGCAGCCAGGGGAATGTTGATTCACCCCTCCACTTT. Its protein is CASSQGNVDSPLHF.

The table lists this clonotype with many counts. The CDR3 here is CASSRDRGQDYEQYF. The CDR3 bases are TGTGCCAGCTCACGGGACAGGGGGCAAGACTACGAGCAGTACTTC. The V call is TRBV18, the J call TRBJ2-7; 12 bases map to TRBD1. CDR1 KGHSH and CDR2 LQKENI come from the germline V gene. The CDR3 is 15 amino acids. The J segment lost 3 bases and the V segment lost 4 bases, leaving 4 bases of the junction unmatched.

This clonotype appeared many times. This sequence joins TRBV9 and TRBJ2-7; tentatively, D is TRBD1 (6 bases). The ends were cut back, 4 bases at V and 0 bases at J, with 17 bases in the middle. The CDR3 sequence is 16 residues long. Germline V CDR1 and CDR2: SGDLS, YYNGEE. CDR3 amino acids: CASSPRGGTLSYEQYF. CDR3 in DNA: TGTGCCAGCAGCCCCAGAGGGGGTACCCTCTCCTACGAGCAGTACTTC.

The chain carries TRBV20-1 and TRBJ2-7, with 11 bases that match TRBD1. The V gene's germline CDR1 is DFQATT and CDR2 SNEGSKA (reference sequence). This CDR3 has 13 residues. Trimming removed 5 bases from V and 3 bases from J; junction bases left unmatched: 3. The CDR3 is CSASDRGLYEQYF. DNA of the CDR3: TGCAGTGCTTCGGACAGGGGGCTCTACGAGCAGTACTTC.

This clonotype was detected ten times or more. The V call is TRBV29-1, the J call TRBJ2-7; 7 bases agree with TRBD2. CDR3 length: 13 residues. The junction had 9 bases not matched to a gene; V was cut back by 3 bases and J by 7 bases. Germline loops: CDR1 SQVTM, CDR2 ANQGSEA. The CDR3 DNA sequence: TGCAGCGTTGAGACAACGGGGAGGGGAGAGCAGTACTTC. Translating gives CSVETTGRGEQYF.

This clonotype was recorded at least ten times. The chain combines TRBV7-9 with TRBJ2-7, with TRBD1 identical over 9 bases. V gave up 5 bases and J gave up 1 base; unmatched junction bases: 6. The germline V gene has CDR1 SEHNR and CDR2 FQNEAQ (reference sequence). The length of the CDR3 is 15 residues. The CDR3 loop is CASSMRQGGSYEQYF. The CDR3 region has the DNA TGTGCCAGCAGCATGAGACAGGGGGGTTCCTACGAGCAGTACTTC.

This clonotype was counted many times. This rearrangement joins TRBV4-1 to TRBJ2-7, with TRBD2 matching 16 bases. V lost 0 bases to trimming and J lost 4 bases; unmatched junction nucleotides: 9. Germline V CDR1 and CDR2: MGHRA, YSYEKL. The CDR3 has 19 residues. The CDR3 nucleotides are TGCGCCAGCAGCCAAGAAATGGGACTAGCGGGAGGGGGGGGATACGAGCAGTACTTC. Translated, it gives CASSQEMGLAGGGGYEQYF.

This clonotype was seen at least ten times. The V and J genes are TRBV20-1 and TRBJ2-7; a possible D gene is TRBD2 (5 bases). The germline V and J ends were trimmed by 4 bases and 7 bases, with 14 bases remaining between them. Germline V gene sequence: CDR1 DFQATT, CDR2 SNEGSKA (reference sequence). This CDR3 is 12 amino acids long. As DNA, the CDR3 is TGCAGTGCTACCCCACGTCGGAGGGAGCAGTACTTC. Encoded protein: CSATPRRREQYF.

CDR3 DNA: TGTGCCAGCAGTTTTCCAGGGGGCAGTTGGGCGGGTTATTCACCCCTCCACTTT. Its translation: CASSFPGGSWAGYSPLHF. The chain recombines TRBV28 with TRBJ1-6, with TRBD1 matching 8 bases. CDR3 length: 18 amino acids. V lost 3 bases, J lost 8 bases, and 15 bases stayed unmatched. Germline V gives CDR1 MDHEN, CDR2 SYDVKM.

Ten or more counts support this clonotype. The chain employs TRBV6-1 and TRBJ1-2; the D is unclear. The CDR3 covers 15 residues. The germline V and J ends were trimmed by 1 base and 8 bases, with 17 bases remaining between them. The germline V gene encodes CDR1 MNHNS and CDR2 SASEGT. The CDR3 DNA sequence: TGTGCCAGCAGTGAAGGCTTCGAGACCTTGCACGGCTACACCTTC. It is translated as CASSEGFETLHGYTF.

This clonotype occurred many times. The chain combines TRBV5-6 with TRBJ1-6; TRBD1 agrees at 7 bases. The CDR3 has 18 residues. Trimming removed 6 bases from V and 2 bases from J; junction bases left unmatched: 14. From germline, CDR1 is SGHDT and CDR2 YYEEEE. CDR3 residues: CASTIDRGGPPYNSPLHF. CDR3 sequence (DNA): TGTGCCAGCACCATCGACCGAGGGGGCCCCCCCTATAATTCACCCCTCCACTTT.

This clonotype was recorded many times. V and J are TRBV5-1 and TRBJ2-2; a weak D match, TRBD2 (5 bases). Germline CDR1 SGHRS, CDR2 YFSETQ. Between the trimmed V and J ends, which lost 0 bases and 1 base, there was a span of 10 bases. The CDR3 contains 16 residues. The CDR3 loop reads CASSLASAGNTGELFF. CDR3 in DNA: TGCGCCAGCAGCTTGGCCAGCGCGGGGAACACCGGGGAGCTGTTTTTT.

V usage is TRBV7-8 and J usage is TRBJ2-2; D uncertain. This CDR3 spans 12 amino acids. Germline CDR1 SGHVS, CDR2 FQNEAQ. V lost 0 bases and J lost 8, with 4 bases in between. CDR3: CASSLARGELFF. The CDR3 region has the DNA TGTGCCAGCAGCTTAGCGCGAGGGGAGCTGTTTTTT.